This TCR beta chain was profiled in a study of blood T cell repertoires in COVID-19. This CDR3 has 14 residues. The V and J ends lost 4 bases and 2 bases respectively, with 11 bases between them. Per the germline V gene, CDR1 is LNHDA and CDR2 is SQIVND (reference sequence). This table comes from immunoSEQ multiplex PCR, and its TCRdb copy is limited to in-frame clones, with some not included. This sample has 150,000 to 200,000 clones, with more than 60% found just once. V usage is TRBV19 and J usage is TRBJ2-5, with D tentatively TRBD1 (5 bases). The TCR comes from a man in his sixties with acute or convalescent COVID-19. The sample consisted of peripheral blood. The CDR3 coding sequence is TGTGCCAGTAGTAGTCAGGGCCTACAAGAGACCCAGTACTTC. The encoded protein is CASSSQGLQETQYF.